This TCR beta chain was sequenced in a study of human T cells and chemical hapten exposure. Across the study: Slight volume differences across pooled libraries mainly accounted for varying per-sample TCR yields.

During construction of the library, unique molecular identifiers were attached to individual cDNA molecules for quantitative, reproducible TCR counting. TCRdb re-called the RACE reads through MiXCR, storing one row per CDR3 protein. Among about 360,000 distinct CDR3 sequences, around 7% were seen once, and the ten largest hold about 8%. General observations from the study: No shift was seen in TCRs above 1 in 1000 frequency with DPC sensitization.

This clonotype was seen repeatedly, ten times or more. Antigen unknown. The time point here: patch test 1, 2 weeks after DPC sensitization. The treatment is: therapeutic diphenylcyclopropenone sensitization with weekly scalp DPC. The sequence derives from a young woman with alopecia areata. Some clones in this sample may be carry-over from other donors' samples. The source material was whole blood, sampled in connection with sensitization to the hapten diphenylcyclopropenone (DPC).

The CDR3 loop reads CASSIGSDSYEQYF. CDR3 DNA sequence: TGTGCCAGCAGCATAGGATCTGACTCCTACGAGCAGTACTTC. This chain links TRBV3-1 with TRBJ2-7; D gene unclear. Germline assignment: CDR1 LGHDT and CDR2 YNNKEL (reference sequence). This CDR3 contains 14 residues. V was pared by 5 bases and J by 0 bases, with 11 bases between.